These 27 T cell receptor beta chains were all obtained from the same sample, sequenced in a study of blood T cell repertoires in COVID-19. Measured with immunoSEQ multiplex PCR; TCRdb has only the in-frame clones, and not every one. The table includes about 230,000 clones, around 84% detected once. What was sequenced was peripheral blood. Receptors originate from a woman older than 75 with active or convalescent COVID-19.

This chain connects TRBV3-1 (or the pseudogene TRBV3-2) to TRBJ1-6; TRBD1 might be the D (6 bases). Germline V gene sequence: CDR1 LGHDT, CDR2 YNNKEL (reference sequence). The V gene lost 4 bases and the J gene lost 6 bases, with 10 bases spanning the gap. This CDR3 region has 14 residues. The CDR3 nucleotides read TGTGCCAGCAGCCTGGACAGACGTAATTCACCCCTCCACTTT. This translates into CASSLDRRNSPLHF.

V gene TRBV18 combines with J gene TRBJ1-5; TRBD1 matches 7 bases. The V and J ends lost 3 bases and 3 bases, in that order; junction bases with no gene match: 2. The germline V gene encodes CDR1 KGHSH and CDR2 LQKENI. CDR3 length: 14 amino acids. DNA of the CDR3: TGTGCCAGCTCACCTGGACAGGTCAATCAGCCCCAGCATTTT. Encoded protein: CASSPGQVNQPQHF.

The chain carries TRBV4-2 and TRBJ2-5; TRBD2 matches at 10 bases. The CDR3 runs to 16 residues. V lost 1 base to trimming and J lost 4 bases; unmatched junction nucleotides: 6. The germline gives CDR1 LGHNA, CDR2 YNFKEQ. CDR3 region: CASSQGTSGLRETQYF. CDR3 nucleotides: TGTGCCAGCAGCCAAGGGACTAGCGGCCTCCGAGAGACCCAGTACTTC.

This chain connects TRBV9 to TRBJ2-5; possible D gene TRBD2, 5 bases. The V gene lost 0 bases and the J gene lost 5 bases, with 11 bases spanning the gap. The CDR3 is made up of 14 amino acids. Germline V gene data show CDR1 as SGDLS and CDR2 as YYNGEE. CDR3 amino acids: CASSVGAGIETQYF. The CDR3 DNA follows: TGTGCCAGCAGCGTAGGCGCCGGGATCGAGACCCAGTACTTC.

The chain couples TRBV7-3 to TRBJ2-1, with 9 bases lining up with TRBD1. This CDR3 comprises 15 residues. Germline loops: CDR1 SGHTA, CDR2 FQGTGA. The V and J ends lost 4 bases and 4 bases, in that order; junction bases with no gene match: 5. CDR3 nucleotide sequence: TGTGCCAGCAGCTCCGACAGGGGGTTGTACAATGAGCAGTTCTTC. Translation: CASSSDRGLYNEQFF.

V usage is TRBV25-1 and J usage is TRBJ1-2; D remains unclear. Germline CDR1 and CDR2: MGHDK and SYGVNS. This CDR3 is built from 14 residues. V was trimmed by 8 bases and J by 3 bases, leaving 16 bases between them. The CDR3 region is CASSVAGGYYGYTF. The CDR3 nucleotides are TGTGCCAGCTCGGTAGCCGGCGGATACTATGGCTACACCTTC.

The chain is built from TRBV5-1 and TRBJ2-5, with TRBD2 identical over 13 bases. Germline CDR1 and CDR2: SGHRS and YFSETQ. With V trimmed by 4 bases and J by 1 base, 4 bases remained unmatched. This CDR3 contains 16 residues. The CDR3 loop is CASSATSGGAQETQYF. The CDR3 DNA follows: TGCGCCAGCAGCGCCACTAGCGGGGGGGCCCAAGAGACCCAGTACTTC.

The V call is TRBV12-5, the J call TRBJ1-1; no firm D call. Germline V gene data show CDR1 as LGHNT and CDR2 as FRNRAP. With 8 bases removed from V and 0 bases from J, the gap between germline ends came to 10 bases. The CDR3 runs to 13 residues. The CDR3 DNA sequence: TGTGCTAGTCCCTCCGGAGTGAACACTGAAGCTTTCTTT. This sequence encodes CASPSGVNTEAFF.

This chain links TRBV30 with TRBJ1-4; D is possibly TRBD1 (6 bases). V shed 2 bases and J shed 9 bases, with 22 bases lying between them. The CDR3 is 16 amino acids. Germline CDR1 reads GTSNPN; CDR2 reads SVGIG (reference sequence). The chain's CDR3 is CAWSTFRDMGYQKLFF. CDR3 coding DNA: TGTGCCTGGAGTACTTTTCGGGACATGGGTTACCAAAAACTGTTTTTT.

The J gene is TRBJ2-1, the V gene TRBV5-4; 11 bases match TRBD2. There are 16 residues in the CDR3. Trimming removed 4 bases from V and 4 bases from J; junction bases left unmatched: 7. Germline assignment: CDR1 SGHNT and CDR2 YYREEE (reference sequence). The chain's CDR3 is CASSGRTSGQYNEQFF. The CDR3 region has the DNA TGTGCCAGCAGCGGGAGGACTAGCGGGCAATACAATGAGCAGTTCTTC. The full variable domain, rest sourced from reference TRBV5-4 and TRBJ2-1, is ETGVTQSPTHLIKTRGQQVTLRCSSQSGHNTVSWYQQALGQGPQFIFQYYREEENGRGNFPPRFSGLQFPNYSSELNVNALELDDSALYLCASSGRTSGQYNEQFFGPGTRLTVL.

V usage is TRBV4-2 and J usage is TRBJ2-5; 8 bases line up with TRBD2. V lost 1 base and J lost 4; bases outside the gene matches: 14. The CDR3 consists of 18 residues. Germline CDR1 reads LGHNA; CDR2 reads YNFKEQ. The CDR3 DNA reads TGTGCCAGCAGCCAAGTTCGTCAGCGGGGGCGATGGGGAGAGACCCAGTACTTC. Translation gives CASSQVRQRGRWGETQYF.

The gene calls are TRBV7-9 and TRBJ2-6; 8 bases match TRBD2. The CDR3 totals 15 residues. From germline, CDR1 is SEHNR and CDR2 FQNEAQ (reference sequence). V lost 5 bases, J lost 4 bases, and 4 bases stayed unmatched. CDR3 residues: CASSLRGDGANVLTF. The CDR3, as DNA: TGTGCCAGCAGCCTGCGGGGGGACGGGGCCAACGTCCTGACTTTC.

The genes are TRBV5-1 and TRBJ2-6, with D possibly being TRBD1 (6 bases). Trimming stripped 5 bases from V and 0 bases from J, with 18 bases between. Germline CDR1 reads SGHRS; CDR2 reads YFSETQ. This CDR3 is 18 amino acids long. The CDR3 sequence is CASSIQGQRLSGANVLTF. In nucleotides, the CDR3 is TGCGCCAGCAGTATACAAGGACAGCGACTCTCTGGGGCCAACGTCCTGACTTTC.

The chain carries TRBV24-1 and TRBJ1-2; D is unresolved. CDR3 length equals 12 residues. Trimming took 2 bases from V and 5 from J, leaving 5 bases between them. Germline V gene data show CDR1 as KGHDR and CDR2 as SFDVKD. In DNA form, the CDR3 reads TGTGCCACCAGTGATTCGAGTTATGGCTACACCTTC. It specifies CATSDSSYGYTF.

In this sample, this clone turned up once. The chain carries TRBV14 and TRBJ2-7; the D is unclear. V was pared by 1 base and J by 5 bases, with 3 bases between. Germline V gives CDR1 SGHDN, CDR2 FVKESK. The CDR3 is 11 amino acids. The DNA of the CDR3 is TGTGCCAGCAGCCAAGTCAACGAGCAGTACTTC. Its translation is CASSQVNEQYF. Full variable domain (rest looked up from reference TRBV14 and TRBJ2-7): EAGVTQFPSHSVIEKGQTVTLRCDPISGHDNLYWYRRVMGKEIKFLLHFVKESKQDESGMPNNRFLAERTGGTYSTLKVQPAELEDSGVYFCASSQVNEQYFGPGTRLTVT.

V is TRBV6-1 and J is TRBJ1-3; the D is unclear. V was clipped by 3 bases and J by 0 bases, with 12 bases between them. CDR3 length equals 16 residues. Germline lookup yields CDR1 MNHNS and CDR2 SASEGT. This CDR3 reads CASSDRGQSSGNTIYF. CDR3 DNA sequence: TGTGCCAGCAGTGATAGAGGTCAGAGCTCTGGAAACACCATATATTTT.

The genes are TRBV5-4 and TRBJ2-3, with TRBD2 matching over 8 bases. Germline trimming cut 4 bases from V and 6 bases from J; bases unmatched to any gene: 10. Germline CDR1 and CDR2: SGHNT and YYREEE (reference sequence). There are 15 residues in the CDR3. CDR3 bases: TGTGCCAGCAGCCCATCGGGGGGGCCATCGGATACGCAGTATTTT. Translation: CASSPSGGPSDTQYF.

The V and J genes are TRBV24-1 and TRBJ2-7; 8 nucleotides align to TRBD1. The CDR3 length is 13 residues. V lost 9 bases, J lost 1 base, and 4 bases stayed unmatched. Germline CDR1 is KGHDR and CDR2 is SFDVKD. The CDR3 region is CATGQGSSYEQYF. CDR3 nucleotides: TGTGCCACCGGACAGGGCTCGTCCTACGAGCAGTACTTC.

The chain uses TRBV11-2 and TRBJ1-6; D possibly corresponds to TRBD1 (5 bases). Germline V gives CDR1 SGHAT, CDR2 FQNNGV. This CDR3 contains 13 residues. V was trimmed by 5 bases and J by 10 bases, leaving 12 bases between them. In nucleotides, the CDR3 is TGTGCCAGCAGCCGTCGACAGATATCACCCCTCCACTTT. It translates to CASSRRQISPLHF. The full variable domain, its missing parts supplied by reference TRBV11-2 and TRBJ1-6, is EAGVAQSPRYKIIEKRQSVAFWCNPISGHATLYWYQQILGQGPKLLIQFQNNGVVDDSQLPKDRFSAERLKGVDSTLKIQPAKLEDSAVYLCASSRRQISPLHFGNGTRLTVT.

The chain couples TRBV4-1 to TRBJ1-4; a weak D match, TRBD1 (6 bases). The length of the CDR3 is 14 residues. CDR1 is MGHRA, CDR2 YSYEKL, per germline. Trimming shortened V by 0 bases and J by 6 bases, and 8 bases separated the two germline ends. In nucleotides, the CDR3 is TGCGCCAGCAGCCAAGAAAACAGGGATGAAAAACTGTTTTTT. Translation: CASSQENRDEKLFF.

The rearrangement links TRBV19 to TRBJ1-2, with a weak D call TRBD1 (6 bases). This CDR3 is built from 18 residues. Germline V gives CDR1 LNHDA, CDR2 SQIVND (reference sequence). Trimming shortened V by 8 bases and J by 5 bases, and 30 bases separated the two germline ends. The CDR3 region is CASAATIRGQGGRYGYTF. As DNA, the CDR3 is TGTGCCAGTGCCGCTACAATAAGGGGCCAAGGGGGTAGATATGGCTACACCTTC. The variable domain in full, completed from reference TRBV19 and TRBJ1-2, reads DGGITQSPKYLFRKEGQNVTLSCEQNLNHDAMYWYRQDPGQGLRLIYYSQIVNDFQKGDIAEGYSVSREKKESFPLTVTSAQKNPTAFYLCASAATIRGQGGRYGYTFGSGTRLTVV.

V and J are TRBV12-3 or TRBV12-4 and TRBJ2-2; TRBD1 matches at 8 bases. The CDR3 spans 13 residues. The V segment lost 7 bases and the J segment 6 bases; nucleotides outside the gene matches: 4. In DNA form, the CDR3 reads TGTGCCAGCAAATTACAGGGGGCCGGGGAGCTGTTTTTT. Protein: CASKLQGAGELFF.

The rearrangement links TRBV19 to TRBJ2-3; TRBD1 aligns across 10 bases. Germline lookup yields CDR1 LNHDA and CDR2 SQIVND (reference sequence). There are 16 residues in the CDR3. Trimming removed 5 bases from V and 1 base from J; junction bases left unmatched: 6. As DNA, the CDR3 is TGTGCCAGTAGTGTCTCCGGGACAGGGGGCACAGATACGCAGTATTTT. This sequence encodes CASSVSGTGGTDTQYF.

The gene calls are TRBV3-1 (or the pseudogene TRBV3-2) and TRBJ2-2; D might be TRBD1 (6 bases). The CDR3 runs 15 residues. CDR1 is LGHDT, CDR2 YNNKEL, per germline (reference sequence). V was cut by 1 base and J by 4 bases, with 10 bases left in between. The CDR3 loop reads CASSQGGDITGELFF. DNA for the CDR3: TGTGCCAGCAGCCAAGGAGGGGACATCACCGGGGAGCTGTTTTTT.

The rearrangement joins TRBV27 to TRBJ2-1; a possible D gene is TRBD2 (5 bases). Germline CDR1 is MNHEY and CDR2 is SMNVEV (reference sequence). V dropped 6 bases and J dropped 5 bases, with 14 bases sitting between them. The CDR3 consists of 14 residues. In DNA, the CDR3 is TGTGCCAGCAGGGACGCCGGGGTTAACAATGAGCAGTTCTTC. Protein: CASRDAGVNNEQFF.

This sequence joins TRBV7-3 and TRBJ2-3; 9 nucleotides match TRBD1. With 7 bases clipped from V and 5 bases from J, the junction kept 4 bases outside the gene matches. Germline assignment: CDR1 SGHTA and CDR2 FQGTGA. This CDR3 is built from 13 residues. The CDR3 region has the DNA TGTGCCAGCATCCTGGGACAGGGAGATACGCAGTATTTT. It specifies CASILGQGDTQYF.

V and J are TRBV11-2 and TRBJ1-2; 7 nucleotides agree with TRBD1. Trimming took 2 bases from V and 3 from J; bases not matched to a gene: 3. The CDR3 spans 14 residues. Germline CDR1 reads SGHAT; CDR2 reads FQNNGV. CDR3 sequence reads: CASSLSGGHYGYTF. The CDR3 coding sequence is TGTGCCAGCAGCTTATCAGGGGGACACTATGGCTACACCTTC.